Sequencing of this TCR beta chain was carried out in a study of T cells expressing NK-cell markers. Study details: All TCR beta repertoires analysed originated from sorted CD3+CD56+NKG2C+, CD3+CD56+NKG2C- and CD3+CD56-NKG2C+ T cells. Within the sequenced cohort of eight donors, seven exhibited HCMV seropositivity and one was seronegative.

Comments on this clonotype: Its antigen is not identified.

Germline V gene sequence: CDR1 SGHRS, CDR2 YFSETQ. The CDR3 loop spans 14 amino acids. Study-wide results and caveats: Six or seven donors carried dominant NKG2C+ clonotypes that made up roughly 1.0-8% of their CD8+ T cells.

TCRdb re-called the 5' RACE reads; one entry per CDR3 protein, DNA not given. This sample's table reports fewer than 400,000 distinct CDR3 sequences. V gene TRBV5-1 combines with J gene TRBJ2-5; the TCRdb call, TRBD1, lacks DNA for checking. The TCR originated in a woman between 45 and 65 years old in good health. The sequencing input was blood T cells: a sorted CD56 or NKG2C T cell subset, CD4+ or CD8+ T cells, or bulk PBMC T cells (not recorded which). The CDR3 loop is CASSADRGAETQYF.